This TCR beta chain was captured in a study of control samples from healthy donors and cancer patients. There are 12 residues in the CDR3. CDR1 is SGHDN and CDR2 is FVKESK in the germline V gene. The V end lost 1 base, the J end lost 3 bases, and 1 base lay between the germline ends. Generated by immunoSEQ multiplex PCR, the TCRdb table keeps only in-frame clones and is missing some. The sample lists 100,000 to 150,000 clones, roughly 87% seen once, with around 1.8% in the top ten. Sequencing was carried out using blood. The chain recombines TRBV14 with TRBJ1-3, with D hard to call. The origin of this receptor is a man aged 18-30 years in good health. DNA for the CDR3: TGTGCCAGCAGCCAAGTTGGAAACACCATATATTTT. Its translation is CASSQVGNTIYF.